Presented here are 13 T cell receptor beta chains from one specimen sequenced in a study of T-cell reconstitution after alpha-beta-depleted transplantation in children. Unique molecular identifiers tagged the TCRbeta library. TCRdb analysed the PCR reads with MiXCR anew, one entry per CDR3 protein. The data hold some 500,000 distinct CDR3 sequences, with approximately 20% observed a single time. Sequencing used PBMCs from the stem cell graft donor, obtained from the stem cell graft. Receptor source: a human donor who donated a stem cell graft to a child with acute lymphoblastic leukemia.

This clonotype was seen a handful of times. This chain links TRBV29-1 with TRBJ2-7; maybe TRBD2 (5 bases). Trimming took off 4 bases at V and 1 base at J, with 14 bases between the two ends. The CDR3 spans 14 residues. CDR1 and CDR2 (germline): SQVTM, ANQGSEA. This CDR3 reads CSVALASVSYEQYF. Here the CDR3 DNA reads TGCAGCGTTGCCCTAGCCTCCGTTTCCTACGAGCAGTACTTC.

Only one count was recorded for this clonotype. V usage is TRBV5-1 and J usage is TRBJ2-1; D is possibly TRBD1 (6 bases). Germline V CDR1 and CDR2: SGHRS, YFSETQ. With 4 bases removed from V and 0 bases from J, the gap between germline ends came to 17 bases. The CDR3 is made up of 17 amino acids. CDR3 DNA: TGCGCCAGCAGCGCGAAAATGCAGGGGCCCTCCTACAATGAGCAGTTCTTC. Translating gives CASSAKMQGPSYNEQFF.

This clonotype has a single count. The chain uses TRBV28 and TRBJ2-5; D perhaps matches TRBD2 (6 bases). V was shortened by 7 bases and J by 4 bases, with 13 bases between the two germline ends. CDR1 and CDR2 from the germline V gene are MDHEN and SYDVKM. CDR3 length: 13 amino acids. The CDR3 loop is CASNLGGIETQYF. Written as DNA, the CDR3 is TGTGCCAGCAACCTTGGGGGGATAGAGACCCAGTACTTC.

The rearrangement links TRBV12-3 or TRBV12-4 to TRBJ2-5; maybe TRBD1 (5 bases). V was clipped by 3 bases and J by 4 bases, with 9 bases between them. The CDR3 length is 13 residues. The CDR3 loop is CASSFLRGETQYF. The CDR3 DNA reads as TGTGCCAGCAGTTTTTTAAGGGGAGAGACCCAGTACTTC.

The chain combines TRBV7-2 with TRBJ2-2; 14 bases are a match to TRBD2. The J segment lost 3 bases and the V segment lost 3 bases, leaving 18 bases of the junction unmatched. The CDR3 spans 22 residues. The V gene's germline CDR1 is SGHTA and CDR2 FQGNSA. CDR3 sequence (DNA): TGTGCCAGCAGCTTCCGTACAGGGAATAGACCGGGACTAGCGGGGGACACCGGGGAGCTGTTTTTT. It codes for CASSFRTGNRPGLAGDTGELFF.

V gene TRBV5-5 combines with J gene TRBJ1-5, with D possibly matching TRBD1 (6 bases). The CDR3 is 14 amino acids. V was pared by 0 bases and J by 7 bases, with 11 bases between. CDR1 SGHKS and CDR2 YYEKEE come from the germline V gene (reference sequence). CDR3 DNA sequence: TGTGCCAGCAGCTTGGTAGGGGGTCGACAGCCCCAGCATTTT. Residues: CASSLVGGRQPQHF.

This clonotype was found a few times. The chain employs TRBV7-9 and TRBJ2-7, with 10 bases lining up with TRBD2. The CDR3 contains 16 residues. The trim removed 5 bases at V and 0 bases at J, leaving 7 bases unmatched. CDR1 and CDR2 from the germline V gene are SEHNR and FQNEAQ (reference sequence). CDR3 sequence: CASSITSGKSSYEQYF. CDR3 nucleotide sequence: TGTGCCAGCAGCATTACTAGCGGGAAGAGCTCCTACGAGCAGTACTTC.

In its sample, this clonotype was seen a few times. The CDR3 loop reads CASSSLAGTQYF. As DNA, the CDR3 is TGTGCCAGCAGCTCGCTAGCGGGTACGCAGTATTTT. The V gene is TRBV7-6, the J gene TRBJ2-3, with TRBD2 matching 8 bases. J lost 8 bases, V lost 4 bases, and 2 bases had no gene match. The CDR3 spans 12 residues. The V gene's germline CDR1 is SGHVS and CDR2 FNYEAQ. Full variable domain (outside the CDR3, taken from reference TRBV7-6 and TRBJ2-3): GAGVSQSPRYKVTKRGQDVALRCDPISGHVSLYWYRQALGQGPEFLTYFNYEAQQDKSGLPNDRFSAERPEGSISTLTIQRTEQRDSAMYRCASSSLAGTQYFGPGTRLTVL.

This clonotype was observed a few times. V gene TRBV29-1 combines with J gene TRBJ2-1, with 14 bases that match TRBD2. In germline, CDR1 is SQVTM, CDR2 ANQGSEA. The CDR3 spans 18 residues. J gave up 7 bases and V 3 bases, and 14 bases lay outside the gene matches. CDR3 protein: CSVEGTSGRERWVNEQFF. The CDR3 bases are TGCAGCGTTGAGGGGACTAGCGGGAGAGAACGGTGGGTAAATGAGCAGTTCTTC.

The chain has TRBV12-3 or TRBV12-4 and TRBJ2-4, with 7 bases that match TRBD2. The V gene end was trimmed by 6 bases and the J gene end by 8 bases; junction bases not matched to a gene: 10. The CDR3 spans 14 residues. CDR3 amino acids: CASSLWGGVDIQYF. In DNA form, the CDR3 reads TGTGCCAGCAGCCTTTGGGGGGGAGTAGACATTCAGTACTTC.

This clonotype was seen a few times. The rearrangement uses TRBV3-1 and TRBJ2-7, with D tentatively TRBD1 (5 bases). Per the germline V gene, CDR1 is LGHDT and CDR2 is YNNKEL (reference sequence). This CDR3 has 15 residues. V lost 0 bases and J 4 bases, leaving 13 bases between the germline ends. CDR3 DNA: TGTGCCAGCAGCCAAGATTTAAACAGGAGATACGAGCAGTACTTC. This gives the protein CASSQDLNRRYEQYF.

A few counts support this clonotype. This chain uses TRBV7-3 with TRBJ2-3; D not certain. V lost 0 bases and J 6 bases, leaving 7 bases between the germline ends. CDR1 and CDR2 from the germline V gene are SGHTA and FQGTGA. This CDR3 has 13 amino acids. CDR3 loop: CASSLTGLDTQYF. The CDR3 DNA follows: TGTGCCAGCAGCTTAACAGGGCTGGATACGCAGTATTTT.

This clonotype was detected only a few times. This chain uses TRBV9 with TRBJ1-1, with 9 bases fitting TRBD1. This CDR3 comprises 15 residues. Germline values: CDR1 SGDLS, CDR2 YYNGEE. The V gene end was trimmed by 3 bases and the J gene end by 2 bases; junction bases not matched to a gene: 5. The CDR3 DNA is TGTGCCAGCAGCGGGCCGGGACAGGGCAACACTGAAGCTTTCTTT. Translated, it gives CASSGPGQGNTEAFF.